This TCR beta chain was captured by sequencing in a study of yellow fever vaccine responses in identical twins. TCRdb independently ran MiXCR on the RT-PCR reads; one entry per CDR3 protein. This repertoire shows fewer than 4,000 distinct CDR3 sequences, 87% found once; its top ten account for approximately 1.5%. The CDR3 consists of 17 residues. The junction had 10 bases not matched to a gene; V was cut back by 1 base and J by 8 bases. The germline V gene has CDR1 SGHDT and CDR2 YYEEEE. The sequenced sample was T cells from blood (PBMCs), unsorted or a sorted subset (not recorded which), obtained before or after yellow fever vaccination (not recorded which). The genes are TRBV5-6 and TRBJ2-1; 12 nucleotides agree with TRBD2. The origin of this receptor is a woman younger than 30 who received the yellow fever vaccine. As DNA, the CDR3 is TGTGCCAGCAGCTTGATAAGTTATACTAGCGGGAGGCATGAGCAGTTCTTC. Its translation: CASSLISYTSGRHEQFF.